This T cell receptor beta chain appears in the sequencing data of a study of CD8+ T cells in alopecia areata (dated by TCRdb to 2017 to 2018). Regarding the complete study: Treated patients were enrolled in an open-label pilot trial of oral tofacitinib at 5 to 10 mg twice daily for moderate-to-severe alopecia areata. Tofacitinib was given for 6 to 18 months, followed by 6 months of follow-up off drug to assess delayed response and recurrence. The SALT score, which quantifies the percentage of affected scalp surface area, was used to measure disease severity in treated patients. High-throughput TCRbeta sequencing was used to examine T cell clonal expansion in alopecia areata in both the C3H/HeJ mouse model and human patients. On the human side, TCRbeta sequencing was run on scalp tissue and on sorted CD4+ and CD8+ peripheral blood T cells from healthy controls and from alopecia areata patients with either patchy or totalis/universalis disease. Biopsies were taken from tofacitinib-treated patients at baseline and at 4 and 24 weeks of treatment, and a later scalp biopsy was taken in several of the tofacitinib-treated patients. Clonality in the scalp was compared among normal scalp (n=4), patchy alopecia areata scalp (n=8), and alopecia totalis/universalis scalp (n=8). The RNA source kit depended on sample type: the PAXgene miRNA kit for fixed scalp, the miRNeasy kit for PBMCs, and the RNeasy kit for mouse skin. TCRbeta CDR3 regions were amplified by immunoSEQ multiplex PCR using 35 Vbeta forward and 13 Jbeta reverse primers.

The trim is 6 bases for V and 0 bases for J, with a gap of 18 bases between the germline ends. Taken from the germline V gene, the CDR1 and CDR2 loops are SGHTA and FQGNSA. The CDR3 runs 17 residues from the cysteine to the phenylalanine. The entry retains the CDR3 DNA only, 51 bases that are in frame from base 1. Points the paper makes about the study in general: Tofacitinib significantly lowered scalp clonality and the number of expanded CD8+ clones among the top 100 scalp clones. Unlike mouse skin, which is dominated by gammadelta T cells, normal human skin has resident alphabeta T cells that are also sequenced, and this complicates analysis of the scalp TCR repertoire. During tofacitinib treatment, many expanded lesional clones remained in scalp and blood, and this persistence may partly explain relapse after treatment is stopped. Because the treated cohort was small and had only one nonresponder, larger studies are needed to examine links between baseline CD8+ expansion and response. TCR sequences shared between patients were less clear than in mice, possibly partly because of HLA diversity in the patient population. Higher clonality and more expanded CD8+ clones were observed in lesional scalp than in normal scalp, particularly in alopecia totalis/universalis, a finding suggestive of antigenic drive.

Libraries were constructed by the immunoSEQ multiplex PCR assay. For TCR sequencing, RNA was extracted from every sample and reverse transcribed into cDNA to serve as template. SuperScript III was used for first-strand cDNA synthesis, primed with a 2:1 mix of oligo-dT and random hexamers. A synthetic immune receptor repertoire was used to gauge amplification bias, and whatever bias remained was removed computationally. Regarding the original processing steps: Raw reads were preprocessed to remove errors, and CDR3 was defined according to IMGT conventions as the region from the conserved cysteine to phenylalanine. Clonality was computed by normalizing Shannon entropy by log2 of the number of productive unique TCRs and subtracting the result from 1. Scalp TCRbeta sequences were cross-referenced with sorted blood CD4 and CD8 repertoires so that the CD4 or CD8 identity of scalp clones could be inferred. Held by TCRdb, this immuneACCESS table contains in-frame sequences only and omits some clones. Under half of the omission traces to an unresolved V gene where checked; the cause of the rest is unknown. The V and J calls and clone size come from that table; D and trimming were worked out from the DNA. The sample profile shows 150,000 to 200,000 clones; approximately 67% of them were found once. Approximately 1.2% of the sample rests with the top ten.

This clone was detected a few times. This clone's antigen is unknown. Base qualities are not at hand, and no much larger clone is one base apart. In the paper's terms, the treatment or condition label means: oral pan-JAK inhibitor, 5-10 mg twice daily. Lesional scalp punch biopsies and peripheral blood were obtained from alopecia areata patients. PBMCs were isolated by density centrifugation and stained for CD3, CD4 and CD8, and CD4+ and CD8+ T cells were sorted on a FACSAria. The specimen was CD4+ T cells sorted from blood, collected around week 47, from a patient treated with tofacitinib. The chain employs TRBV7-2 and TRBJ1-5; the D gene assignment is ambiguous. The clonotype was recovered from a human donor with alopecia areata. CDR3 sequence: CASRRYASGYSNQPQHF. The DNA is TGTGCCAGCAGACGTTACGCCTCCGGATATAGCAATCAGCCCCAGCATTTT.